One and the same sample provided the 13 T cell receptor beta chains below, sequenced in a study of Ad26.COV2.S vaccination and SARS-CoV-2 variants. Treatment given: 15 to 20 received Ad26.COV2.S at low or high dose, single or two shots; roughly five received placebo; per-sample allocation not given. Material that was analyzed had been drawn on day 63 after the first vaccine or placebo injection. Sequencing was performed with immunoSEQ multiplex PCR; in TCRdb, only in-frame clones are kept and a portion is missing. The table has approximately 350,000 clones, about four fifths seen once; the top ten hold about 7.4%. The sequenced sample was peripheral blood, obtained in a trial of Ad26.COV2.S vaccine versus placebo. These receptors originate from a person aged 18-65 years who received the Ad26.COV2.S COVID-19 vaccine or a placebo.

This clone has only one observation. V gene TRBV10-3 combines with J gene TRBJ2-1, with D tentatively TRBD2 (6 bases). V dropped 1 base and J dropped 0 bases, with 10 bases sitting between them. In germline, CDR1 is ENHRY, CDR2 SYGVKD. The CDR3 extends over 16 amino acids. CDR3 protein: CAISEFSGSSYNEQFF. The CDR3 DNA is TGTGCCATCAGTGAGTTTTCCGGGAGCTCCTACAATGAGCAGTTCTTC.

The chain recombines TRBV3-1 (or the pseudogene TRBV3-2) with TRBJ1-6, with 8 bases identical to TRBD1. Trimming took 4 bases from V and 9 from J; bases not matched to a gene: 5. The V gene's germline CDR1 is LGHDT and CDR2 YNNKEL (reference sequence). This CDR3 has 14 amino acids. CDR3 region: CASSLRQGTSPLHF. The CDR3, as DNA: TGTGCCAGCAGCCTCCGACAGGGGACTTCACCCCTCCACTTT.

This clone was found a few times. The chain is built from TRBV7-3 and TRBJ1-1; D is unresolved. The CDR3 has 14 amino acids. Germline V CDR1 and CDR2: SGHTA, FQGTGA. The V and J ends lost 5 bases and 4 bases respectively, with 14 bases between them. CDR3 nucleotide sequence: TGTGCCAGCAGCCCAGGAGGACGGGCCACTGAAGCTTTCTTT. Translation gives CASSPGGRATEAFF.

The rearrangement uses TRBV13 and TRBJ2-6; D is possibly TRBD1 (6 bases). Trimming removed 6 bases at V and 5 bases at J, with 14 bases between. CDR1 and CDR2 (germline): PRHDT, FYEKMQ (reference sequence). The CDR3 runs 15 residues. The CDR3, as DNA: TGTGCCAGCAGTCCTCAGGGGCGGAGGGCCAACGTCCTGACTTTC. It specifies CASSPQGRRANVLTF.

The J gene is TRBJ1-4, the V gene TRBV7-9, with D tentatively TRBD1 (5 bases). Germline-derived CDR1 and CDR2 are SEHNR and FQNEAQ (reference sequence). The V gene lost 5 bases and the J gene lost 7 bases, with 11 bases spanning the gap. The CDR3 runs to 13 residues. The CDR3 is CASSDPGPEKLFF. CDR3 bases: TGTGCCAGCAGCGACCCAGGGCCTGAAAAACTGTTTTTT.

V usage is TRBV6-6 and J usage is TRBJ2-1; 7 bases map to TRBD2. V lost 5 bases to trimming and J lost 5 bases; unmatched junction nucleotides: 9. This CDR3 has 15 residues. CDR1 and CDR2 from the germline V gene are MNHNY and SVGAGI (reference sequence). The DNA for the CDR3 is TGTGCCAGCAGTCGCCCTGGGCGGGGGAACAATGAGCAGTTCTTC. Its protein product is CASSRPGRGNNEQFF.

The gene calls are TRBV6-6 and TRBJ2-4, with 9 positions matching TRBD2. Per germline, CDR1 MNHNY and CDR2 SVGAGI (reference sequence). The CDR3 is 15 amino acids. V dropped 2 bases and J dropped 6; count of bases not matched to a gene: 5. CDR3: CASSYRRGGRNIQYF. CDR3 DNA: TGTGCCAGCAGTTACCGGCGGGGGGGTCGAAACATTCAGTACTTC.

The genes are TRBV18 and TRBJ1-4; TRBD1 is a possible D gene (5 bases). The CDR3 runs to 14 residues. CDR1 is KGHSH, CDR2 LQKENI, per germline. V was pared by 4 bases and J by 4 bases, with 10 bases between. The CDR3: CASSQGLLNEKLFF. CDR3 DNA sequence: TGTGCCAGCTCACAGGGACTGCTTAATGAAAAACTGTTTTTT.

On this clone itself: This same CDR3 is encoded by further DNA sequences in the sample. The J gene is TRBJ1-2, the V gene TRBV6-2 or TRBV6-3; no definite D call. Germline V gene data show CDR1 as MNHEY and CDR2 as SVGEGT. Trimming shortened V by 6 bases and J by 0 bases, and 5 bases separated the two germline ends. The CDR3 sequence is 12 residues long. CDR3 coding DNA: TGTGCCAGCAGCACCTCTAACTATGGCTACACCTTC. Translated, it gives CASSTSNYGYTF.

The chain combines TRBV11-3 with TRBJ2-2; TRBD2 matches 11 bases. Germline lookup yields CDR1 SGHNT and CDR2 YENEEA. V shed 3 bases, J shed 2 bases, and the junction held 2 bases outside the gene matches. The CDR3 consists of 16 residues. CDR3 in amino acids: CASSFRLAGNTGELFF. CDR3 sequence (DNA): TGTGCCAGCAGCTTTAGACTAGCGGGAAACACCGGGGAGCTGTTTTTT.

This clone was recorded only once. This sequence joins TRBV6-5 and TRBJ2-7; no reliable D call. CDR1 is MNHEY, CDR2 SVGAGI, per germline. The CDR3 contains 10 residues. The ends were cut back, 6 bases at V and 3 bases at J, with 3 bases in the middle. CDR3 loop: CASRDYEQYF. CDR3 nucleotides: TGTGCCAGCAGGGACTACGAGCAGTACTTC.

The chain joins TRBV6-5 to TRBJ1-3; a weak D match, TRBD1 (6 bases). Trimming stripped 7 bases from V and 3 bases from J, with 13 bases between. CDR1 is MNHEY and CDR2 is SVGAGI in the germline V gene. The CDR3 is 14 amino acids. The CDR3 spells CASIQGFGGNTIYF. The CDR3, as DNA: TGTGCCAGCATACAGGGTTTCGGTGGAAACACCATATATTTT.

The gene calls are TRBV12-3 or TRBV12-4 and TRBJ1-2, with D tentatively TRBD1 (5 bases). Trimming took off 1 base at V and 4 bases at J, with 7 bases between the two ends. The CDR3 spans 13 residues. The CDR3 nucleotides read TGTGCCAGCAGTTTAGGGCAGGGCTATGGCTACACCTTC. Residues: CASSLGQGYGYTF.